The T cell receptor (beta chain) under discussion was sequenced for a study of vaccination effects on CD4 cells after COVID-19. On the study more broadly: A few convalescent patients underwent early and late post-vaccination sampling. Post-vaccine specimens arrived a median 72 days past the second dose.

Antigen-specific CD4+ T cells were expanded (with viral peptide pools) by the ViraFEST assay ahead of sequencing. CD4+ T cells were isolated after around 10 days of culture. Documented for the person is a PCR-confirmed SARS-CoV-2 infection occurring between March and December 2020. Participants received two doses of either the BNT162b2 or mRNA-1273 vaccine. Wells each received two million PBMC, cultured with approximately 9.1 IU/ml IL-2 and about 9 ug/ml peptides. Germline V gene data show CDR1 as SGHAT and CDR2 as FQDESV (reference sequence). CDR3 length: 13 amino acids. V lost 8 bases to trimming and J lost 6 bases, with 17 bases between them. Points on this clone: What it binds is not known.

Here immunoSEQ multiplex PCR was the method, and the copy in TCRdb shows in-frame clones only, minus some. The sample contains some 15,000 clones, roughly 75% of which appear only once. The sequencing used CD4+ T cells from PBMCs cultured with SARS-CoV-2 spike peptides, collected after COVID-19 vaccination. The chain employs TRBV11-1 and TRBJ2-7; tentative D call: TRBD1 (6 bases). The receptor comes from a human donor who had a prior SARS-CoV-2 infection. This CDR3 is CASRTTGNLEQYF. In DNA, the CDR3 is TGTGCCAGCCGTACTACAGGGAATCTCGAGCAGTACTTC.